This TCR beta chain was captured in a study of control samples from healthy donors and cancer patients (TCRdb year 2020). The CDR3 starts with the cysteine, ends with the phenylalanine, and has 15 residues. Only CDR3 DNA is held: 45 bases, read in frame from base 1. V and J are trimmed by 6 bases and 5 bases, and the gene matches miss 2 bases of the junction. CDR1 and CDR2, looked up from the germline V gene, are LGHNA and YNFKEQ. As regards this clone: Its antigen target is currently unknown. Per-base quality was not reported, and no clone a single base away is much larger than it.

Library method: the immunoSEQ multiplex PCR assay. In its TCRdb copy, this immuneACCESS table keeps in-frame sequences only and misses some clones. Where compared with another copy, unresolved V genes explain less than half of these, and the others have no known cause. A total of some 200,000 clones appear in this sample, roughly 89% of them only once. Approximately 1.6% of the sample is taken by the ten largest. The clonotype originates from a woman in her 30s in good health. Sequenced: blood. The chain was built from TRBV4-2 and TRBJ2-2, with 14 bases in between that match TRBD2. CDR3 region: CASRGLAGETGELFF. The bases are TGTGCCAGCAGGGGACTAGCGGGAGAAACCGGGGAGCTGTTTTTT.